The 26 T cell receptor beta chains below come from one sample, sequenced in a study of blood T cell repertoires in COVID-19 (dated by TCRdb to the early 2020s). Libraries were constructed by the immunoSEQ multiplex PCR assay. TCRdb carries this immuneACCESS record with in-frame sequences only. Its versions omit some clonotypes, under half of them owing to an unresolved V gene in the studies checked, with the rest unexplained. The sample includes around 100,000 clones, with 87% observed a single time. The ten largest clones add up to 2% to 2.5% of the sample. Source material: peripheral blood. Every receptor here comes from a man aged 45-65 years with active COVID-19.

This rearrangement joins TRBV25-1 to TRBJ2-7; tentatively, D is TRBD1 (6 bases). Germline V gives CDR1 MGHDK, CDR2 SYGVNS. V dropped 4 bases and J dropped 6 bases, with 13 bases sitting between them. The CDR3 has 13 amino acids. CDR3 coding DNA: TGTGCCAGCAGTGGACCAACAGGGACCGAGCAGTACTTC. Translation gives CASSGPTGTEQYF.

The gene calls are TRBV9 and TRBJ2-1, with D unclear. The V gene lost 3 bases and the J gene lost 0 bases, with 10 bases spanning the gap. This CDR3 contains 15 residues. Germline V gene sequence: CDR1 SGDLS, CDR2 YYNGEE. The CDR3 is CASSAQHSSYNEQFF. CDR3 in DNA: TGTGCCAGCAGCGCACAACACAGCTCCTACAATGAGCAGTTCTTC.

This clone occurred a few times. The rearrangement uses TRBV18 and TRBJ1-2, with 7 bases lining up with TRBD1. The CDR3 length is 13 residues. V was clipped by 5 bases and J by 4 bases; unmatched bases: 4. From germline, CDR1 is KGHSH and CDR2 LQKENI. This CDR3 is CASSSGQAYGYTF. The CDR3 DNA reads TGTGCCAGCTCATCCGGACAGGCCTATGGCTACACCTTC. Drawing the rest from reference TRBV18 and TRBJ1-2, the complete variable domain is NAGVMQNPRHLVRRRGQEARLRCSPMKGHSHVYWYRQLPEEGLKFMVYLQKENIIDESGMPKERFSAEFPKEGPSILRIQQVVRGDSAAYFCASSSGQAYGYTFGSGTRLTVV.

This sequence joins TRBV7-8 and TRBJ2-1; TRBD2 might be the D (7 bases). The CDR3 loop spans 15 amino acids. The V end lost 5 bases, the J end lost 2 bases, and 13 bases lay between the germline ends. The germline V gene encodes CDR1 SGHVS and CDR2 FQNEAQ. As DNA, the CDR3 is TGTGCCAGCAGCGGTAGGGGGGGACCCTACAATGAGCAGTTCTTC. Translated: CASSGRGGPYNEQFF. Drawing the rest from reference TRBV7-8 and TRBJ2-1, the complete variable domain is GAGVSQSPRYKVAKRGQDVALRCDPISGHVSLFWYQQALGQGPEFLTYFQNEAQLDKSGLPSDRFFAERPEGSVSTLKIQRTQQEDSAVYLCASSGRGGPYNEQFFGPGTRLTVL.

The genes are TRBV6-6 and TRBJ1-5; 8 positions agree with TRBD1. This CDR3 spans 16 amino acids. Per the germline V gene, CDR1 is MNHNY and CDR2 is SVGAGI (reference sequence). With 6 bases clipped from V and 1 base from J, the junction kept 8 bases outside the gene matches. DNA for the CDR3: TGTGCCAGCAGGCACAGGGGGGGAGAGAGCAATCAGCCCCAGCATTTT. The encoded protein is CASRHRGGESNQPQHF.

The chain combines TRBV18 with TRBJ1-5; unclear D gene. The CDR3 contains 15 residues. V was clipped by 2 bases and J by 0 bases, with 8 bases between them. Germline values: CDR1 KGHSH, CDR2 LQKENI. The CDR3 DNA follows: TGTGCCAGCTCACCATCCGCTAATAGCAATCAGCCCCAGCATTTT. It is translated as CASSPSANSNQPQHF.

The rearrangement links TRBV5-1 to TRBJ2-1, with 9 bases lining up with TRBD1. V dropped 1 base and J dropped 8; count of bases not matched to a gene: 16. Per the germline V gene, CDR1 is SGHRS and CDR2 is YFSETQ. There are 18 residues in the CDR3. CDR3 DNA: TGCGCCAGCAGCTTGAGGCCAGTGGGACAGGGAGTTGACCATGAGCAGTTCTTC. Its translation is CASSLRPVGQGVDHEQFF.

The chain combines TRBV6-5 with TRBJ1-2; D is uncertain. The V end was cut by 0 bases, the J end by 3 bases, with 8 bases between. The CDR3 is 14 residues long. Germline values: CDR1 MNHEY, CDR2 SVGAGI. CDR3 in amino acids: CASSYSRNYYGYTF. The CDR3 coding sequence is TGTGCCAGCAGTTACTCGAGAAATTACTATGGCTACACCTTC.

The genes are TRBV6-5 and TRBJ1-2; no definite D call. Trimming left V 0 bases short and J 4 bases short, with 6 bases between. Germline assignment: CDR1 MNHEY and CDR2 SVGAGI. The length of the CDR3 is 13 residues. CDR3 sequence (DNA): TGTGCCAGCAGTTACTCGAGGGTCTATGGCTACACCTTC. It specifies CASSYSRVYGYTF.

In DNA, the CDR3 is TGTGCCAGCAGTTTAGCCCCGAGGGTCAATGAGCAGTTCTTC. Translated, it gives CASSLAPRVNEQFF. The rearrangement links TRBV27 to TRBJ2-1, with a weak D call TRBD2 (5 bases). Germline assignment: CDR1 MNHEY and CDR2 SMNVEV (reference sequence). This CDR3 spans 14 amino acids. V was cut by 2 bases and J by 6 bases, with 11 bases left in between.

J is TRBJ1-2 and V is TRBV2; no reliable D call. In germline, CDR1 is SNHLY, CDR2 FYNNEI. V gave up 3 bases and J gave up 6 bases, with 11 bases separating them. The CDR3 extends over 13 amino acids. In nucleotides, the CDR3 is TGTGCCAGCAGTGAGATCGGGAAACATGGCTACACCTTC. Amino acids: CASSEIGKHGYTF.

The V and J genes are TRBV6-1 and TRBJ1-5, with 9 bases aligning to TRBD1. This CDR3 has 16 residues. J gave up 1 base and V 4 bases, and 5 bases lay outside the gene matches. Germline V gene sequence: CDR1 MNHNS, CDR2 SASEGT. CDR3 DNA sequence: TGTGCCAGCAGTGTCACAGGGGGCCGGAGCAATCAGCCCCAGCATTTT. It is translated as CASSVTGGRSNQPQHF.

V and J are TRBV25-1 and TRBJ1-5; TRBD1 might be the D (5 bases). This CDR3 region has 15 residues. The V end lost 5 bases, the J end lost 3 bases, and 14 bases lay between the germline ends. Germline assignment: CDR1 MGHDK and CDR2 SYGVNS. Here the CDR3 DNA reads TGTGCCAGCAGTAACCTACAGGAGTACAATCAGCCCCAGCATTTT. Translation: CASSNLQEYNQPQHF.

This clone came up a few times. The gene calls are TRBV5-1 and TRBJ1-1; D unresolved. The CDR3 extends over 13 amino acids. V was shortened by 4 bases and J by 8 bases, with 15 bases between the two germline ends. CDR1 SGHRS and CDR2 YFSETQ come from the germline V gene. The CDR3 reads CASSRELYLEAFF. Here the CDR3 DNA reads TGCGCCAGCAGCAGGGAGCTTTACCTCGAAGCTTTCTTT.

CDR3 amino acids: CASSPGTGATGELFF. For the CDR3, the DNA is TGTGCCAGCAGCCCAGGGACAGGGGCCACCGGGGAGCTGTTTTTT. The rearrangement joins TRBV11-3 to TRBJ2-2; 10 positions agree with TRBD1. The length of the CDR3 is 15 residues. Trimming at V came to 5 bases and at J to 4 bases, leaving 4 bases not matched to a gene. The V gene's germline CDR1 is SGHNT and CDR2 YENEEA.

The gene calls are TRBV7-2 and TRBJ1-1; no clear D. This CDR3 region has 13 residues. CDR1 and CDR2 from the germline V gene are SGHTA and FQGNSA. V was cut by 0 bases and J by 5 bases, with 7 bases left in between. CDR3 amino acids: CASSLAGNTEAFF. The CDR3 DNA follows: TGTGCCAGCAGCTTAGCCGGGAATACTGAAGCTTTCTTT. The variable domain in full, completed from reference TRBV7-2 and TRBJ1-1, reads GAGVSQSPSNKVTEKGKDVELRCDPISGHTALYWYRQSLGQGLEFLIYFQGNSAPDKSGLPSDRFSAERTGGSVSTLTIQRTQQEDSAVYLCASSLAGNTEAFFGQGTRLTVV.

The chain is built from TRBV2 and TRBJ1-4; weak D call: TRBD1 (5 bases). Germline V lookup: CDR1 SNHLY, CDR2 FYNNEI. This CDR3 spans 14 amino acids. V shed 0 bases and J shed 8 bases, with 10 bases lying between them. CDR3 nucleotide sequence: TGTGCCAGCAGTGAAGCTGGTGGGGCGGAAAAACTGTTTTTT. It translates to CASSEAGGAEKLFF.

This CDR3 is CASILSTASGYNEQFF. As DNA, the CDR3 is TGTGCCAGCATCCTATCCACGGCTAGCGGCTACAATGAGCAGTTCTTC. The chain carries TRBV28 and TRBJ2-1; 7 bases align to TRBD2. CDR1 is MDHEN and CDR2 is SYDVKM in the germline V gene. The J segment lost 3 bases and the V segment lost 7 bases, leaving 12 bases of the junction unmatched. The CDR3 is 16 amino acids.

CDR3 sequence: CASSEGQGPIFLQYF. CDR3 in DNA: TGTGCCAGCAGTGAGGGACAGGGGCCCATATTCCTTCAGTACTTC. The V and J genes are TRBV6-1 and TRBJ2-4; 10 bases match TRBD1. Germline trimming cut 3 bases from V and 11 bases from J; bases unmatched to any gene: 10. This CDR3 spans 15 amino acids. The germline CDR1 and CDR2 sequences are MNHNS and SASEGT.

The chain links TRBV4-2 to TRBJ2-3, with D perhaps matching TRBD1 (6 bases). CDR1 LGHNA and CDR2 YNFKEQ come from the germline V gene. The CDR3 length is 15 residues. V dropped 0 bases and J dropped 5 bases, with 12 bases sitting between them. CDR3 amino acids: CASSQELSRGDTQYF. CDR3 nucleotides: TGTGCCAGCAGCCAAGAACTTAGCAGGGGAGATACGCAGTATTTT.

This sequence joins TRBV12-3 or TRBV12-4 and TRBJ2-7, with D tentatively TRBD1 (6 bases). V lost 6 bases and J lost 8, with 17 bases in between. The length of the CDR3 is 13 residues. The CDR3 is CASRSYRDIQQYF. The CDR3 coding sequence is TGTGCCAGCAGGTCTTACCGGGACATCCAGCAGTACTTC.

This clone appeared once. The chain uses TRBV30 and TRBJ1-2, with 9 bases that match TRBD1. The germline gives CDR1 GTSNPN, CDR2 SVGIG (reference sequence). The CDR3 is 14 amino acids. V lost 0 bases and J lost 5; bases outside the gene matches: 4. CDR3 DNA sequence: TGTGCCTGGAGTGTGATACAGGGGGCATATGGCTACACCTTC. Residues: CAWSVIQGAYGYTF.

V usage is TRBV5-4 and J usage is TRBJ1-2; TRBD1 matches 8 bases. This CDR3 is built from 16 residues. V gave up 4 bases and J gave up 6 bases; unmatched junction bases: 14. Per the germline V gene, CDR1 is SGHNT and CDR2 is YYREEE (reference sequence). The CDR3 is CASSPRTGSFGDGYTF. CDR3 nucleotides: TGTGCCAGCAGCCCCCGGACAGGGAGTTTCGGAGATGGCTACACCTTC. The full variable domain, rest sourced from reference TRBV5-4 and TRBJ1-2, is ETGVTQSPTHLIKTRGQQVTLRCSSQSGHNTVSWYQQALGQGPQFIFQYYREEENGRGNFPPRFSGLQFPNYSSELNVNALELDDSALYLCASSPRTGSFGDGYTFGSGTRLTVV.

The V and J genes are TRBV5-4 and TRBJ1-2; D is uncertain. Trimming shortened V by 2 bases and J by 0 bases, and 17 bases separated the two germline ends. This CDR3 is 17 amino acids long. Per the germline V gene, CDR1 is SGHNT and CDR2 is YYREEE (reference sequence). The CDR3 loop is CASSFGNPYISNYGYTF. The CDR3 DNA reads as TGTGCCAGCAGCTTCGGGAACCCTTATATTTCTAACTATGGCTACACCTTC.

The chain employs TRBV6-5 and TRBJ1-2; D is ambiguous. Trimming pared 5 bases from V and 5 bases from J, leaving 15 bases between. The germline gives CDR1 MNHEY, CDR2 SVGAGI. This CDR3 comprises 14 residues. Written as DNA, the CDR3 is TGTGCCAGCAGTAATAGGACGAAGCGGTATGGCTACACCTTC. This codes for CASSNRTKRYGYTF.

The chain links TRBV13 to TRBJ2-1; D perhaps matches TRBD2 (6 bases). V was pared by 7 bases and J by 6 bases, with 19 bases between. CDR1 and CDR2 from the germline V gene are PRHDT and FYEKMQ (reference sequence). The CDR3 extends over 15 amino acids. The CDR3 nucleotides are TGTGCCAGCAATTTTGGGGTCCGGAGGGGCAATGAGCAGTTCTTC. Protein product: CASNFGVRRGNEQFF. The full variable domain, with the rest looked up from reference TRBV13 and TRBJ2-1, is AAGVIQSPRHLIKEKRETATLKCYPIPRHDTVYWYQQGPGQDPQFLISFYEKMQSDKGSIPDRFSAQQFSDYHSELNMSSLELGDSALYFCASNFGVRRGNEQFFGPGTRLTVL.